The T cell receptor (beta chain) under discussion was sequenced for a study of neoadjuvant nivolumab and ipilimumab in lung cancer. On this clone: The antigen is undetermined.

Sequenced by immunoSEQ multiplex PCR; TCRdb stores in-frame clones only, minus some. The data show about 27,000 clones, around 76% seen once. Study-wide results and limits: TCR richness and clonality were higher in tumors than adjacent uninvolved lung. TCR sequencing covered a small number of samples. From pretherapy to surgery, tumor richness and clonality rose with dual therapy.

The CDR3 has 14 residues. Germline values: CDR1 SGHRS, CDR2 YFSETQ. V dropped 4 bases and J dropped 5 bases, with 10 bases sitting between them. V usage is TRBV5-1 and J usage is TRBJ1-6; perhaps TRBD1 as D (5 bases). The source is an adult with non-small cell lung cancer. The input for sequencing was tumor tissue, taken after neoadjuvant nivolumab, alone or with ipilimumab, at or shortly before surgery. DNA of the CDR3: TGCGCCAGCAGCGGAGGGGTCGATAATTCACCCCTCCACTTT. It translates to CASSGGVDNSPLHF.